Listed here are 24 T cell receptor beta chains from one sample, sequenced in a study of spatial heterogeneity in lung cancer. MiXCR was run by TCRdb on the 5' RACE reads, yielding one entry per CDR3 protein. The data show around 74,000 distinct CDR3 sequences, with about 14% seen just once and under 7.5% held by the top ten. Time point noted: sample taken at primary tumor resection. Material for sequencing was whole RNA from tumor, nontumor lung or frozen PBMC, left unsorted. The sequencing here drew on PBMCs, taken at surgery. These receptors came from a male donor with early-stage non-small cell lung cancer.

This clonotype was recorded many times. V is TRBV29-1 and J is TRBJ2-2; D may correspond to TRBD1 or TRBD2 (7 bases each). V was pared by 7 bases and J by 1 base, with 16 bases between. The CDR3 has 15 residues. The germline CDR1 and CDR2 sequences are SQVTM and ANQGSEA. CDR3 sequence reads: CSASQGGMNTGELFF. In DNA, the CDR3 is TGCAGCGCCTCCCAGGGGGGGATGAACACCGGGGAGCTGTTTTTT.

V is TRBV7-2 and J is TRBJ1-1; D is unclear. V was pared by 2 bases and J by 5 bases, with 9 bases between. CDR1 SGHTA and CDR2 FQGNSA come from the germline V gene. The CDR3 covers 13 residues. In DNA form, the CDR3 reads TGTGCCAGCAGCTTATGGAGGAGAACTGAAGCTTTCTTT. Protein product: CASSLWRRTEAFF.

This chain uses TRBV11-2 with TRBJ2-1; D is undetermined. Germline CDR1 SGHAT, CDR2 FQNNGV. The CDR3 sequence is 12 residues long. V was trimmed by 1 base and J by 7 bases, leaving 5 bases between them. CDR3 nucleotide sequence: TGTGCCAGCAGCTTAGTGGCTAATGAGCAGTTCTTC. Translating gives CASSLVANEQFF.

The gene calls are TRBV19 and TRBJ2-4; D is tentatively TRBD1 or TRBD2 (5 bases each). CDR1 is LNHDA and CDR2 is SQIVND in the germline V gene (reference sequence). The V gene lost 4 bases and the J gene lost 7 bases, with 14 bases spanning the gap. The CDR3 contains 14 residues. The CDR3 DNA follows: TGTGCCAGTAGTACAGGGAGTGTTGTGAACATTCAGTACTTC. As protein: CASSTGSVVNIQYF.

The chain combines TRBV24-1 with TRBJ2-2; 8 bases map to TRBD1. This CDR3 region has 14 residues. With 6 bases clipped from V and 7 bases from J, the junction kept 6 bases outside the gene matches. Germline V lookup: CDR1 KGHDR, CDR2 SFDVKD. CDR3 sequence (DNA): TGTGCCACCAGTCCAGGGGGCGCGGACGGGGAGCTGTTTTTT. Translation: CATSPGGADGELFF.

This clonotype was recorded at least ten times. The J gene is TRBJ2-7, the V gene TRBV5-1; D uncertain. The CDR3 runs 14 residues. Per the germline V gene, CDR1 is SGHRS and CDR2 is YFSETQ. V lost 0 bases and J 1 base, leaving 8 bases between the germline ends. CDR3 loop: CASSLGPPSYEQYF. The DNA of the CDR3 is TGCGCCAGCAGCTTGGGCCCTCCGTCCTACGAGCAGTACTTC.

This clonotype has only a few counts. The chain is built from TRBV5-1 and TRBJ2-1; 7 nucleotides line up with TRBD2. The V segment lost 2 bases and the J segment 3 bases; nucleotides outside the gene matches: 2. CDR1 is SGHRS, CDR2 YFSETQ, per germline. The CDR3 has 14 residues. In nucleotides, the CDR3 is TGCGCCAGCAGCTTCAGCGGGAACTACAATGAGCAGTTCTTC. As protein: CASSFSGNYNEQFF. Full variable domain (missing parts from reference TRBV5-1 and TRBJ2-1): KAGVTQTPRYLIKTRGQQVTLSCSPISGHRSVSWYQQTPGQGLQFLFEYFSETQRNKGNFPGRFSGRQFSNSRSEMNVSTLELGDSALYLCASSFSGNYNEQFFGPGTRLTVL.

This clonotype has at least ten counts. CDR3 in DNA: TGCAGCGTTGAAGATCGATCCAGGGGGAAGGCTGAAGCTTTCTTT. Its translation: CSVEDRSRGKAEAFF. The chain couples TRBV29-1 to TRBJ1-1, with 7 bases lining up with TRBD1. V dropped 0 bases and J dropped 6; count of bases not matched to a gene: 10. The CDR3 consists of 15 residues. Germline CDR1 is SQVTM and CDR2 is ANQGSEA. The variable domain in full, with the rest retrieved from reference TRBV29-1 and TRBJ1-1, is SAVISQKPSRDICQRGTSLTIQCQVDSQVTMMFWYRQQPGQSLTLIATANQGSEATYESGFVIDKFPISRPNLTFSTLTVSNMSPEDSSIYLCSVEDRSRGKAEAFFGQGTRLTVV.

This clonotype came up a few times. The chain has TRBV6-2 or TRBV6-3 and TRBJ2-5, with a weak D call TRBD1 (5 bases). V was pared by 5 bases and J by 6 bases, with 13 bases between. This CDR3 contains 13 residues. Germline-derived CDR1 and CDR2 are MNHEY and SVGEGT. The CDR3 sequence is CASSPRVPKTQYF. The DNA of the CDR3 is TGTGCCAGCAGTCCCAGGGTTCCGAAGACCCAGTACTTC.

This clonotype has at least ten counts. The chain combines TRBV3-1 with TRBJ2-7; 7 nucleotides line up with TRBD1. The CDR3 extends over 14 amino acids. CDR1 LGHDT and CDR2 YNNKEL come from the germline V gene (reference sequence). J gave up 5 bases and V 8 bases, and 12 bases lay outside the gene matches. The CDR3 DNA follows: TGTGCCAGCGGCCGGGACAGAATATCCGACGAGCAGTACTTC. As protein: CASGRDRISDEQYF.

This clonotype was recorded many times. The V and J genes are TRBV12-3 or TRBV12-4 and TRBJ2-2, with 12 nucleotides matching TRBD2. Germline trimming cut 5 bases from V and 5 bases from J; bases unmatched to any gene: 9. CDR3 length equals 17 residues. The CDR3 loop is CASSPLAGGPGTGELFF. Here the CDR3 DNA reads TGTGCCAGCAGTCCCCTAGCGGGAGGGCCGGGGACCGGGGAGCTGTTTTTT.

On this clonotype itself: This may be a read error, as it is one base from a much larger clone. The DNA for the CDR3 is TGTGCCAGCAGCCAGGACACTGAAGCTTTCTTT. This sequence encodes CASSQDTEAFF. The gene calls are TRBV3-1 and TRBJ1-1; D call uncertain. The V gene's germline CDR1 is LGHDT and CDR2 YNNKEL (reference sequence). Trimming pared 3 bases from V and 3 bases from J, leaving 2 bases between. CDR3 size: 11 residues. The entire variable domain, with the rest obtained from reference TRBV3-1 and TRBJ1-1, is as follows: DTAVSQTPKYLVTQMGNDKSIKCEQNLGHDTMYWYKQDSKKFLKIMFSYNNKELIINETVPNRFSPKSPDKAHLNLHINSLELGDSAVYFCASSQDTEAFFGQGTRLTVV.

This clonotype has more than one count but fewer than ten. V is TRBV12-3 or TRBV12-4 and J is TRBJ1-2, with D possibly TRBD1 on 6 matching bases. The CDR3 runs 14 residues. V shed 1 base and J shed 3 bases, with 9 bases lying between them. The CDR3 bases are TGTGCCAGCAGTTTAGGCCAGGGGCACTATGGCTACACCTTC. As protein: CASSLGQGHYGYTF.

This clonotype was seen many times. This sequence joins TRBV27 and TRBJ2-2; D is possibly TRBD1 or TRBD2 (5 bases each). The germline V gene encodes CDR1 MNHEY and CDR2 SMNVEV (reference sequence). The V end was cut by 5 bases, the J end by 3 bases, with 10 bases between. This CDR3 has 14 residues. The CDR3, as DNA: TGTGCCAGCAGTCAAGGGACCTACACCGGGGAGCTGTTTTTT. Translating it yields CASSQGTYTGELFF.

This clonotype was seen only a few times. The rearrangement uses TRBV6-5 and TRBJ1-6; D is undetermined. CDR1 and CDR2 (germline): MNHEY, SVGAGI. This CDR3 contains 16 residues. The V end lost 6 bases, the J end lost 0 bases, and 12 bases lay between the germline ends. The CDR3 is CASRAIRSSYNSPLHF. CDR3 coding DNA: TGTGCCAGCAGGGCGATTCGGAGCTCCTATAATTCACCCCTCCACTTT.

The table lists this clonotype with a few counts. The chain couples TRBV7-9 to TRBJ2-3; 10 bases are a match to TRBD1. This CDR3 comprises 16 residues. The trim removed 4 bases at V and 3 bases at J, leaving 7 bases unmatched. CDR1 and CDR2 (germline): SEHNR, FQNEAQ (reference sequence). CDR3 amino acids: CASSSSPGQGTDTQYF. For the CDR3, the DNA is TGTGCCAGCAGCTCGTCCCCGGGACAGGGGACAGATACGCAGTATTTT.

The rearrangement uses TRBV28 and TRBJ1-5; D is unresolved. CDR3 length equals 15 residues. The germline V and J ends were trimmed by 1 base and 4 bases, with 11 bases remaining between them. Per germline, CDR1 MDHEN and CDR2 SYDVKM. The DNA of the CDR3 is TGTGCCAGCAGTTTATCAGGACGGCTGAATCAGCCCCAGCATTTT. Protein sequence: CASSLSGRLNQPQHF.

The CDR3 reads CASSPLPQGGNTEAFF. Written as DNA, the CDR3 is TGTGCCAGCTCACCTTTACCACAGGGGGGGAACACTGAAGCTTTCTTT. The chain uses TRBV18 and TRBJ1-1; 8 nucleotides align to TRBD1. The CDR3 runs 16 residues. In germline, CDR1 is KGHSH, CDR2 LQKENI. After removal of 3 bases from V and 1 base from J, the junction contained 7 bases not matched to a gene.

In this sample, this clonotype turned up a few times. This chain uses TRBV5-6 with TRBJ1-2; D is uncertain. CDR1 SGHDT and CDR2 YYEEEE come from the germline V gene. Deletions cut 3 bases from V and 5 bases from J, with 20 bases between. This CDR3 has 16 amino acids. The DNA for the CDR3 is TGTGCCAGCAGCTCCCCACTCATAACGGAGGCATATGGCTACACCTTC. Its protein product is CASSSPLITEAYGYTF.

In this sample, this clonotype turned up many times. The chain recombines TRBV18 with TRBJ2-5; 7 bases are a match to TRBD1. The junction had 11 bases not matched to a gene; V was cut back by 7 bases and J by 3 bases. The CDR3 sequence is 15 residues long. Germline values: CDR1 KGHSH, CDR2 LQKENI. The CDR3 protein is CASCASTGTEETQYF. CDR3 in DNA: TGTGCCAGCTGCGCCTCTACCGGGACAGAAGAGACCCAGTACTTC.

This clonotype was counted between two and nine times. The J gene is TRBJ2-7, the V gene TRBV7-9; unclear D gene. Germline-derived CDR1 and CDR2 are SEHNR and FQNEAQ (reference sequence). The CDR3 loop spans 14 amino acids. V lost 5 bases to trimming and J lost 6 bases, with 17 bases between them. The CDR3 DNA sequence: TGTGCCAGCAGCCCGGCTGGCGTTGGCGCCGAGCAGTACTTC. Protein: CASSPAGVGAEQYF.

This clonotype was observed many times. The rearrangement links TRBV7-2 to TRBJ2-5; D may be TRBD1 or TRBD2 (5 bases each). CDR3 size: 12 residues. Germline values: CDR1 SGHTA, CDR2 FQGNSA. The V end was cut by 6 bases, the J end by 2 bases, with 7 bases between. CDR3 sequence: CASRGDQETQYF. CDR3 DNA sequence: TGTGCCAGCAGGGGGGATCAAGAGACCCAGTACTTC.

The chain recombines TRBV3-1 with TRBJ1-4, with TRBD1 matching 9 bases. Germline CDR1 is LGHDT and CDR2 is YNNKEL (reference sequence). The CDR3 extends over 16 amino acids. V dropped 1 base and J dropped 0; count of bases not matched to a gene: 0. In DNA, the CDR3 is TGTGCCAGCAGCCAAGGACAGGGGGCAACTAATGAAAAACTGTTTTTT. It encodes CASSQGQGATNEKLFF. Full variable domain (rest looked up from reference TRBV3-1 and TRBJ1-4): DTAVSQTPKYLVTQMGNDKSIKCEQNLGHDTMYWYKQDSKKFLKIMFSYNNKELIINETVPNRFSPKSPDKAHLNLHINSLELGDSAVYFCASSQGQGATNEKLFFGSGTQLSVL.

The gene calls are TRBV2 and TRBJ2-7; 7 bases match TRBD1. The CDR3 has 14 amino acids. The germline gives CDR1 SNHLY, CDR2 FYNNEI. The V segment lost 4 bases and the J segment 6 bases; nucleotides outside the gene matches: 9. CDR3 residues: CASSVSTGTFEQYF. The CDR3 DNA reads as TGTGCCAGCAGTGTATCGACAGGGACATTCGAGCAGTACTTC.